This T cell receptor (beta chain) was sequenced in a study of blood T cell repertoires in COVID-19. Looked up from germline, CDR1 is SEHNR and CDR2 is FQNEAQ (reference sequence). The CDR3 runs 12 residues. The V gene lost 5 bases and the J gene lost 0 bases, with 4 bases spanning the gap. The data were produced by immunoSEQ multiplex PCR, yet TCRdb's version contains in-frame clones alone and is incomplete. The sample lists roughly 93,000 clones, 81% seen once, with about 10% in the top ten. The material sequenced was peripheral blood. The sequence was collected from a woman aged 80 or over with acute or convalescent COVID-19. The J gene is TRBJ1-1, the V gene TRBV7-9; D remains unclear. As DNA, the CDR3 is TGTGCCAGCAGCCCAATGAACACTGAAGCTTTCTTT. It yields the protein CASSPMNTEAFF. The full variable domain, with the rest looked up from reference TRBV7-9 and TRBJ1-1, is DTGVSQNPRHKITKRGQNVTFRCDPISEHNRLYWYRQTLGQGPEFLTYFQNEAQLEKSRLLSDRFSAERPKGSFSTLEIQRTEQGDSAMYLCASSPMNTEAFFGQGTRLTVV.